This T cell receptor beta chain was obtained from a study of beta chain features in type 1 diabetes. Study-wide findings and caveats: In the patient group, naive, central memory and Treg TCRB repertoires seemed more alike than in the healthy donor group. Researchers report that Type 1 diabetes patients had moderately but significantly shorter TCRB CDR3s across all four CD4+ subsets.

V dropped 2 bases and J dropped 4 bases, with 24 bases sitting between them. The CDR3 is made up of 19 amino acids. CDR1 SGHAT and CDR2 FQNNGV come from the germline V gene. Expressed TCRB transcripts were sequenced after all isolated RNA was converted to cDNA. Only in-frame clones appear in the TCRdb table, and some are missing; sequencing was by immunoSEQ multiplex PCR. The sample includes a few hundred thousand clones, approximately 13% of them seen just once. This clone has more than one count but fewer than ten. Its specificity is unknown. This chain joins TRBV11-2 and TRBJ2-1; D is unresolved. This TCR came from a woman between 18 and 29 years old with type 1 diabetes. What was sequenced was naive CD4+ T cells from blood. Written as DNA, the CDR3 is TGTGCCAGCAGCTTACCCCGAGGCAGTATGAGGTTGATATACAATGAGCAGTTCTTC. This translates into CASSLPRGSMRLIYNEQFF.